In this sample, the clone carrying this T cell receptor (beta chain) turned up many times. Its antigen is currently unknown. This record belongs to a study of early T cells in non-severe SARS-CoV-2 infection. Whole-study context: The chains were unpaired, and the sequenced material was bulk RNA from unsorted whole blood. General study points: Using VDJdb, the matching emphasized anti-spike CD8 responses while missing private and CD4 specificities.

The V end was cut by 4 bases, the J end by 6 bases, with 16 bases between. Germline CDR1 SGHRS, CDR2 YFSETQ. The CDR3 consists of 14 residues. Each single cDNA molecule received a unique molecular identifier. Each CDR3 protein is one row after TCRdb ran MiXCR on the 5' RACE reads. The table has tens of thousands of distinct CDR3 sequences, approximately 10% seen once; the top ten hold roughly 7%. The chain uses TRBV5-1 and TRBJ1-1, with a possible D match to TRBD1 (6 bases). The TCR was taken from an adult who was a healthcare worker with PCR-confirmed SARS-CoV-2 infection or an uninfected control (not recorded which). Specimen: whole blood. The CDR3 DNA sequence: TGCGCCAGCAGCCCCGGGACACCTTATTCTGAAGCTTTCTTT. Translation gives CASSPGTPYSEAFF.